This TCR beta chain was sequenced during a study of technical replicates of blood from a few donors. Measured with immunoSEQ multiplex PCR; TCRdb has only the in-frame clones, and not every one. The sample consists of under 85,000 clones, around 92% of them appearing once. CDR3 length equals 14 residues. Trimming cost V 8 bases and J 1 base; bases outside gene matches: 6. Germline V gene sequence: CDR1 MNHEY, CDR2 SMNVEV (reference sequence). V usage is TRBV27 and J usage is TRBJ1-1, with TRBD1 matching over 8 bases. This clonotype was obtained from a human donor in good health. Sequences were obtained from T cells isolated from PBMCs. CDR3 DNA sequence: TGTGCCAGCGGACTTCAGGGGGCGAACACTGAAGCTTTCTTT. Residues: CASGLQGANTEAFF.